The clone carrying this T cell receptor beta chain has just a few counts. Its target is not known. Other DNA sequences in the same sample also yield this CDR3. This record comes from a study of beta chain features in type 1 diabetes. Study-level background: Examination of sorted cells across all samples involved approximately 100,000,000 cells.

V lost 3 bases, J lost 5 bases, and 8 bases lay in between. The germline gives CDR1 KGHSH, CDR2 LQKENI. This CDR3 has 12 residues. The isolated RNA, all of it, was reverse transcribed, so expressed TCRB transcripts were what got sequenced. Clones were read by immunoSEQ multiplex PCR, and TCRdb kept only the in-frame ones, dropping some. The data contain roughly 150,000 clones, approximately 9.1% of them singletons. Points from the study as a whole: Patients' naive, central memory and regulatory TCRB repertoires appeared more alike than those of healthy donors.

This sequence joins TRBV18 and TRBJ2-7; a weak D match, TRBD1 (5 bases). Sequencing used central memory CD4+ T cells from blood. This clonotype originated in a woman aged 18-29 years in good health. This chain's CDR3 is CASSPRVDEQYF. The CDR3 DNA sequence: TGTGCCAGCTCACCCAGGGTAGACGAGCAGTACTTC.